The clone carrying this TCR beta chain occurred a few times. Its antigen is unknown. The CDR3 runs to 13 residues. Between the trimmed V and J ends, which lost 6 bases and 1 base, there was a span of 9 bases. The germline CDR1 and CDR2 sequences are SNHLY and FYNNEI. A template switching step contributed a universal primer site, while unique molecular identifiers were present in the cDNA. TCRdb ran MiXCR on the 5' RACE reads and lists one entry per CDR3 protein. The sample includes around 250,000 distinct CDR3 sequences, about 13% of them seen just once. The data derive from a study of identical twins. Study-wide points: Sequences that were beta out-of-frame showed weaker excess twin sharing. Conclusions were based on cross-sectional statistical analysis, without following the same donors. Insertions were fewer in abundant cord blood beta clonotypes, whereas memory repertoires showed none of this pattern.

This sample was also put to use in a study of yellow fever vaccine responses in identical twins.

The clonotype comes from a woman aged 18-29 years in good health. The chain is built from TRBV2 and TRBJ1-1; D ambiguous. Sequenced input: memory (CD45RO+) T cells sorted from blood. Here the CDR3 reads CASSEQRNTEAFF. The CDR3 DNA reads as TGTGCCAGCAGCGAACAGAGGAACACTGAAGCTTTCTTT.